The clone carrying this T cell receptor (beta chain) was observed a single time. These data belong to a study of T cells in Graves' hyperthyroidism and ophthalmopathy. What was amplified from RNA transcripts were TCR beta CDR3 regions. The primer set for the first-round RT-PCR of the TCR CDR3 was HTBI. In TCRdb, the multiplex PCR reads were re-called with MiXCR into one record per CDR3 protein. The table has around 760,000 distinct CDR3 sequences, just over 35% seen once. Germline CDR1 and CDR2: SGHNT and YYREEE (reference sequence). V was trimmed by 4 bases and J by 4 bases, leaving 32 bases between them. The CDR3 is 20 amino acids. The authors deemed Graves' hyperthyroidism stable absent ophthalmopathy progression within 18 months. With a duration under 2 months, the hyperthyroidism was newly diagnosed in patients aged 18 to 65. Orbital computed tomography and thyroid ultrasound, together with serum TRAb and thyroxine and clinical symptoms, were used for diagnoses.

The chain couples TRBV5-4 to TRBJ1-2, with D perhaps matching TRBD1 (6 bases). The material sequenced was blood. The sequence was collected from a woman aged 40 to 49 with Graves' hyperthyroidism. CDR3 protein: CASSQDRPPGTKLGLYGYTF. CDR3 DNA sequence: TGTGCCAGCAGCCAAGACAGGCCCCCGGGCACGAAACTAGGCCTCTATGGCTACACCTTC.